This T cell receptor (beta chain) was found in a study of chemoradiotherapy in HPV16-positive cancers. General study results and limits: Better recurrence-free survival went with HPV-responsive T-cell expansion in HPV16-positive patients. Functional assays defining HPV-specific T cells used only two HPV16-positive patients.

V was trimmed by 3 bases and J by 6 bases, leaving 11 bases between them. CDR3 length: 14 residues. CDR1 LNHDA and CDR2 SQIVND come from the germline V gene (reference sequence). TCRdb's copy holds only in-frame clones and misses some; the assay was immunoSEQ multiplex PCR. Here the sample spans approximately 8,600 clones, approximately 80% being singletons. With respect to this clone: The antigen is undetermined.

This sample was taken from a patient who underwent chemoradiotherapy. The receptor's source is a human donor with HPV-associated anogenital cancer. The chain combines TRBV19 with TRBJ2-2; maybe TRBD1 (5 bases). CDR3 loop: CASSIGQMAGELFF. The CDR3 DNA reads as TGTGCCAGTAGTATCGGACAAATGGCCGGGGAGCTGTTTTTT.